The 29 T cell receptor beta chains listed next were all sequenced from one sample in a study of T-cell reconstitution after alpha-beta-depleted transplantation in children. Unique molecular identifiers were incorporated during preparation of the TCRbeta library. TCRdb reprocessed the PCR reads via MiXCR and lists one record per CDR3 protein. The repertoire has around 400,000 distinct CDR3 sequences, approximately 11% of them found once; the top ten carry 4.5% to 6%. The source was PBMCs from the stem cell graft donor, collected from the stem cell graft. The receptors here all came from a human donor who donated a stem cell graft to a child with acute myeloid leukemia.

The CDR3 nucleotides are TGTGCCAGCAGCGCGACTACTGGGACTTACAATGAGCAGTTCTTC. Translation gives CASSATTGTYNEQFF. The V call is TRBV9, the J call TRBJ2-1; TRBD2 is a possible D gene (6 bases). Germline loops: CDR1 SGDLS, CDR2 YYNGEE. The germline V and J ends were trimmed by 3 bases and 4 bases, with 14 bases remaining between them. This CDR3 is 15 amino acids long.

Only a few counts were recorded for this clonotype. The rearrangement joins TRBV4-2 to TRBJ2-7, with 7 bases that match TRBD2. This CDR3 region has 14 residues. CDR1 and CDR2 from the germline V gene are LGHNA and YNFKEQ. The junction had 7 bases not matched to a gene; V was cut back by 2 bases and J by 6 bases. Written as DNA, the CDR3 is TGTGCCAGCAGCCAACTCCGACTAGCCCGCGAGCAGTACTTC. It is translated as CASSQLRLAREQYF.

This clonotype was seen more than once but under ten times. This chain joins TRBV5-6 and TRBJ2-5; 14 bases line up with TRBD2. This CDR3 has 16 amino acids. Per the germline V gene, CDR1 is SGHDT and CDR2 is YYEEEE. The ends lost 6 bases at V and 5 bases at J; junction bases unmatched: 9. The CDR3 region is CASKAGTSGSGETQYF. For the CDR3, the DNA is TGTGCCAGCAAAGCCGGGACTAGCGGGAGTGGGGAGACCCAGTACTTC.

V usage is TRBV29-1 and J usage is TRBJ2-2; D is unresolved. V was cut by 1 base and J by 1 base, with 7 bases left in between. This CDR3 has 14 residues. Germline V gene sequence: CDR1 SQVTM, CDR2 ANQGSEA. The CDR3 DNA follows: TGCAGCGTTGAAGTGCTCGGGAACACCGGGGAGCTGTTTTTT. It translates to CSVEVLGNTGELFF.

In this sample, this clonotype turned up a few times. This chain joins TRBV29-1 and TRBJ1-1; D may be TRBD1 (5 bases). In germline, CDR1 is SQVTM, CDR2 ANQGSEA. This CDR3 region has 13 residues. The V and J ends lost 8 bases and 5 bases respectively, with 18 bases between them. In DNA form, the CDR3 reads TGCAGCCCCTCCCGGGGCCCTGGGACTGAAGCTTTCTTT. It specifies CSPSRGPGTEAFF.

This clonotype was seen a few times. The genes are TRBV7-9 and TRBJ2-1, with D possibly matching TRBD2 (6 bases). The V gene's germline CDR1 is SEHNR and CDR2 FQNEAQ (reference sequence). The CDR3 is 16 amino acids. The germline V and J ends were trimmed by 5 bases and 3 bases, with 17 bases remaining between them. CDR3 sequence: CASSQRRGANYNEQFF. The CDR3 DNA is TGTGCCAGCAGCCAACGGCGGGGCGCCAACTACAATGAGCAGTTCTTC.

The chain uses TRBV20-1 and TRBJ1-2, with D perhaps matching TRBD1 (6 bases). CDR3 size: 15 residues. Germline CDR1 is DFQATT and CDR2 is SNEGSKA (reference sequence). V was trimmed by 0 bases and J by 0 bases, leaving 11 bases between them. This chain's CDR3 is CSARERTDSNYGYTF. In nucleotides, the CDR3 is TGCAGTGCTAGAGAAAGGACAGACTCTAACTATGGCTACACCTTC.

V and J are TRBV29-1 and TRBJ2-1; TRBD2 matches at 9 bases. The CDR3 spans 13 residues. J gave up 3 bases and V 7 bases, and 4 bases lay outside the gene matches. CDR1 SQVTM and CDR2 ANQGSEA come from the germline V gene. CDR3 DNA: TGCAGCGGCCGGACTAGCGTCTACAATGAGCAGTTCTTC. Protein: CSGRTSVYNEQFF.

V gene TRBV29-1 combines with J gene TRBJ2-5; D may be TRBD2 (7 bases). The CDR3 is 13 residues long. Trimming left V 7 bases short and J 4 bases short, with 16 bases between. Germline loops: CDR1 SQVTM, CDR2 ANQGSEA. The DNA for the CDR3 is TGCAGCGCCGTGGGGGGGCGAGGAGAGACCCAGTACTTC. Encoded protein: CSAVGGRGETQYF.

This clonotype turned up a few times. This chain joins TRBV15 and TRBJ2-5; 9 nucleotides match TRBD2. Germline assignment: CDR1 LNHNV and CDR2 YYDKDF (reference sequence). Trimming at V came to 3 bases and at J to 5 bases, leaving 10 bases not matched to a gene. This CDR3 comprises 16 residues. The CDR3 DNA follows: TGTGCCACCAGCAGCCCCTGGCGGGAGGGCCTTGAGACCCAGTACTTC. Translating it yields CATSSPWREGLETQYF.

This clonotype has just a few counts. The chain recombines TRBV10-3 with TRBJ2-1; 15 bases are a match to TRBD2. This CDR3 has 16 residues. Trimming took 6 bases from V and 9 from J; bases not matched to a gene: 9. Germline CDR1 ENHRY, CDR2 SYGVKD. The CDR3 reads CAISPGLAGGPTEQFF. In DNA form, the CDR3 reads TGTGCCATCAGCCCCGGACTAGCGGGAGGGCCTACTGAGCAGTTCTTC.

The chain recombines TRBV20-1 with TRBJ1-5; 9 bases align to TRBD1. J was trimmed by 3 bases and V by 6 bases; bases with no gene match: 9. Germline values: CDR1 DFQATT, CDR2 SNEGSKA (reference sequence). The CDR3 is made up of 15 amino acids. The CDR3, as DNA: TGCAGTGCCCTACCGGGACAGGGTTACAATCAGCCCCAGCATTTT. Encoded protein: CSALPGQGYNQPQHF.

The chain couples TRBV12-3 or TRBV12-4 to TRBJ1-2; the match to TRBD1 covers 10 bases. CDR3 length equals 14 residues. The trim removed 3 bases at V and 6 bases at J, leaving 4 bases unmatched. As DNA, the CDR3 is TGTGCCAGCAGTTTGTGGGACAGGGGACATGGCTACACCTTC. It yields the protein CASSLWDRGHGYTF.

The gene calls are TRBV12-3 or TRBV12-4 and TRBJ2-3; 12 nucleotides line up with TRBD1. The V segment lost 3 bases and the J segment 8 bases; nucleotides outside the gene matches: 15. This CDR3 contains 18 residues. The CDR3 bases are TGTGCCAGCAGTTTCCCCGTAACCGGGACAGGGGGCGTGGGTACGCAGTATTTT. Protein: CASSFPVTGTGGVGTQYF.

The chain uses TRBV20-1 and TRBJ2-5; D may be TRBD1 or TRBD2 (6 bases each). V gave up 0 bases and J gave up 4 bases, with 12 bases separating them. Germline V gene sequence: CDR1 DFQATT, CDR2 SNEGSKA (reference sequence). The CDR3 extends over 14 amino acids. The CDR3 bases are TGCAGTGCTAGAGAACCGGGGGCGGGAGAGACCCAGTACTTC. Its translation: CSAREPGAGETQYF.

This clonotype appeared many times. The rearrangement links TRBV12-3 or TRBV12-4 to TRBJ1-5, with TRBD1 matching 8 bases. The CDR3 has 13 residues. V lost 6 bases and J lost 7; bases outside the gene matches: 5. As DNA, the CDR3 is TGTGCCAGCAGGGCAGGGGGCGGCCAGCCCCAGCATTTT. It codes for CASRAGGGQPQHF.

There are a few counts of this clonotype. This chain connects TRBV6-2 or TRBV6-3 to TRBJ2-3; 7 bases line up with TRBD2. Looked up from germline, CDR1 is MNHEY and CDR2 is SVGEGT. With 2 bases clipped from V and 9 bases from J, the junction kept 11 bases outside the gene matches. The CDR3 runs to 15 residues. The CDR3 protein is CASSYRGLPSGTQYF. In nucleotides, the CDR3 is TGTGCCAGCAGTTACCGGGGACTACCATCAGGAACGCAGTATTTT.

Only a few counts were recorded for this clonotype. The chain is built from TRBV9 and TRBJ1-1; D is unresolved. Trimming cost V 0 bases and J 0 bases, with 9 bases left between them. The CDR3 is made up of 15 amino acids. Germline assignment: CDR1 SGDLS and CDR2 YYNGEE. CDR3 sequence reads: CASSVVEIMNTEAFF. The CDR3 DNA reads as TGTGCCAGCAGCGTAGTTGAGATAATGAACACTGAAGCTTTCTTT.

This clonotype was found many times. This chain joins TRBV10-3 and TRBJ2-5, with D unclear. V lost 2 bases to trimming and J lost 3 bases, with 7 bases between them. The CDR3 extends over 13 amino acids. Germline V gene sequence: CDR1 ENHRY, CDR2 SYGVKD. The CDR3 reads CAISERPEETQYF. For the CDR3, the DNA is TGTGCCATCAGTGAGCGTCCCGAAGAGACCCAGTACTTC.

This clonotype has ten or more counts. The chain joins TRBV5-1 to TRBJ2-2; a possible D gene is TRBD1 (5 bases). The germline V and J ends were trimmed by 5 bases and 6 bases, with 11 bases remaining between them. The CDR3 length is 13 residues. Per the germline V gene, CDR1 is SGHRS and CDR2 is YFSETQ. The CDR3 region is CASRQGVAGELFF. The CDR3 DNA is TGCGCCAGCAGACAAGGGGTCGCCGGGGAGCTGTTTTTT.

The gene calls are TRBV20-1 and TRBJ2-3; D not certain. The CDR3 extends over 12 amino acids. V was shortened by 4 bases and J by 4 bases, with 9 bases between the two germline ends. Germline CDR1 is DFQATT and CDR2 is SNEGSKA (reference sequence). CDR3 loop: CSATGSPDTQYF. For the CDR3, the DNA is TGCAGTGCTACGGGTTCCCCAGATACGCAGTATTTT.

This chain uses TRBV20-1 with TRBJ1-5; the D is unclear. CDR3 length equals 17 residues. V was clipped by 4 bases and J by 1 base, with 20 bases between them. Germline CDR1 is DFQATT and CDR2 is SNEGSKA (reference sequence). The CDR3 is CSATRANAPNSNQPQHF. The CDR3 DNA sequence: TGCAGTGCTACCCGGGCCAATGCGCCGAACAGCAATCAGCCCCAGCATTTT.

In its sample, this clonotype was seen many times. J is TRBJ2-7 and V is TRBV7-9; D unclear. This CDR3 region has 12 residues. The germline V and J ends were trimmed by 4 bases and 2 bases, with 6 bases remaining between them. The germline gives CDR1 SEHNR, CDR2 FQNEAQ (reference sequence). The chain's CDR3 is CASSSYPYEQYF. The CDR3 region has the DNA TGTGCCAGCAGCTCCTATCCCTACGAGCAGTACTTC.

This clonotype was seen a few times. The rearrangement links TRBV6-1 to TRBJ2-7, with D perhaps matching TRBD2 (5 bases). The CDR3 contains 13 residues. CDR1 and CDR2 from the germline V gene are MNHNS and SASEGT. The ends were cut back, 7 bases at V and 4 bases at J, with 14 bases in the middle. This CDR3 is CASTAGLGYEQYF. CDR3 DNA sequence: TGTGCCAGCACCGCCGGACTCGGTTACGAGCAGTACTTC.

V gene TRBV11-1 combines with J gene TRBJ2-2, with D tentatively TRBD1 (7 bases). Germline CDR1 reads SGHAT; CDR2 reads FQDESV (reference sequence). The V end was cut by 4 bases, the J end by 4 bases, with 13 bases between. This CDR3 is 15 amino acids long. As DNA, the CDR3 is TGTGCCAGCAGCTCCTACAGGGGAGGCACCGGGGAGCTGTTTTTT. This codes for CASSSYRGGTGELFF.

There are many counts of this clonotype. The genes are TRBV20-1 and TRBJ2-2; possibly TRBD2 for D (6 bases). CDR1 is DFQATT, CDR2 SNEGSKA, per germline (reference sequence). Between the trimmed V and J ends, which lost 3 bases and 6 bases, there was a span of 14 bases. The CDR3 length is 14 residues. As DNA, the CDR3 is TGCAGTGCTAGTGGGCTCGGAGGGTCCGGGGAGCTGTTTTTT. It encodes CSASGLGGSGELFF.

This clonotype was seen a handful of times. This chain connects TRBV5-6 to TRBJ2-7; possibly TRBD1 or TRBD2 for D (5 bases each). The CDR3 has 15 amino acids. V lost 5 bases and J lost 0, with 15 bases in between. The germline CDR1 and CDR2 sequences are SGHDT and YYEEEE. The CDR3 loop reads CASRDSGTVSYEQYV. CDR3 bases: TGTGCCAGCAGAGATTCCGGGACGGTCTCCTACGAGCAGTACGTC.

This clonotype turned up a few times. The chain employs TRBV5-1 and TRBJ1-6, with TRBD1 as a possible D gene (6 bases). Looked up from germline, CDR1 is SGHRS and CDR2 is YFSETQ. The CDR3 covers 14 residues. V was trimmed by 3 bases and J by 6 bases, leaving 10 bases between them. CDR3 amino acids: CASSYREFNSPLHF. The CDR3 DNA follows: TGCGCCAGCAGCTACAGGGAGTTTAATTCACCCCTCCACTTT.

The CDR3 nucleotides are TGTGCCAGCAGTTTTGACTTCTATGAGCAGTTCTTC. The encoded protein is CASSFDFYEQFF. The chain couples TRBV12-3 or TRBV12-4 to TRBJ2-1; no clear D gene. The CDR3 extends over 12 amino acids. V lost 3 bases to trimming and J lost 8 bases, with 8 bases between them.